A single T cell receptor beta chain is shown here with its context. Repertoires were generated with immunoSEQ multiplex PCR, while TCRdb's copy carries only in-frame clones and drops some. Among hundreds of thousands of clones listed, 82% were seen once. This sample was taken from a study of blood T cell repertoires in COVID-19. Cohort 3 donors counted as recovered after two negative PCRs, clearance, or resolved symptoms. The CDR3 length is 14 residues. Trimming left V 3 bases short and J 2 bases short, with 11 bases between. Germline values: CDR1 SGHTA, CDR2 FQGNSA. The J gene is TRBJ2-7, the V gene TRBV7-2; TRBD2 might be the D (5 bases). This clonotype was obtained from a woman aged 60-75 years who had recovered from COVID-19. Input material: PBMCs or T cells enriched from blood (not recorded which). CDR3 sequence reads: CASSFRSRAYEQYF. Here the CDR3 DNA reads TGTGCCAGCAGCTTTAGGTCGAGGGCCTACGAGCAGTACTTC.